This T cell receptor (beta chain) was captured by sequencing in a study of shared clonotypes between healthy human individuals (dated by TCRdb to between 2020 and 2021). Background on the whole study: A couple of women and a few men aged 18 to 49 years were included in the cohort. To increase sequencing depth and limit assay-specific biases, TCR repertoire library preparation and sequencing were carried out by different laboratories using diverse techniques. For each donor, three plates each were used for CD4 naive and CD4 memory, two plates were used for CD8 naive, and one plate was used for CD8 memory. Between about 0.94 and 8.9 billion PBMCs per donor were obtained by leukapheresis. The study deeply sequenced blood TCR repertoires of five healthy adults to estimate repertoire size and the extent of clonotype sharing between individuals. Broad study findings and their caveats: Clonotypes shared by all four sorted-subset donors showed higher generation probabilities than non-shared clonotypes. Only blood was sampled, and tissue TCR repertoires likely differ from those in blood. The small number of donors limited the genetic and exposure-history diversity represented. Across four donors, around 5% of naive CD4, 3.5% of naive CD8, roughly 2.3% of memory CD4, and around 0.4% of memory CD8 clonotypes were shared. Rarefaction of sorted-subset datasets indicated incomplete sequencing despite the large sequencing depth. Naive subsets generally had larger estimated clonotype richness than memory subsets. Based on pairwise subsampling, the degree of clonotype sharing among donors was expected to be affected by sequencing depth.

The donors were healthy, HIV-negative adults with no recently reported acute infections or vaccinations. All donors were Caucasian adults living in Nashville, Tennessee, USA. CD4+ T cells were enriched by magnetic negative selection, after which naive cells were positively selected on CD45RA and the negative fraction was taken as the memory subset. Blood was obtained by leukapheresis, after which PBMCs were separated by Ficoll-Histopaque density gradient centrifugation and cryopreserved in liquid nitrogen vapor phase. Analytical flow cytometry was used to check the purity and quantity of each magnetically sorted T cell population. Each sorted fraction had its genomic DNA isolated and then quantified by UV absorbance on a Nanodrop 2000c. The CDR3 covers 14 residues, taking in both the cysteine and the phenylalanine. The sequence is cut down to CDR3 DNA, 42 bases in frame from base 1. The junction shows trimming of 5 bases on V and 0 bases on J, plus 10 bases between the germline ends. Reading the germline V gene (reference sequence) gives CDR1 MNHNY and CDR2 SVGAGI.

On this clone: This clone's antigen is unknown. No base qualities exist here, and no much larger clone lies one base off it.

Using the deep immunoSEQ assay, multiplex PCR amplified TCR CDR3 regions from genomic DNA. For each cell subset, the extracted genomic DNA was distributed evenly across all wells of several immunoSEQ 96-well plates, and each plate served as one replicate. For sorted subsets, around 0.2 ug of genomic DNA, equivalent to around 31,000 T cell genomes, went into each replicate PCR. Purified libraries were measured with a Qubit 3.0 fluorometer, size-checked on a Bioanalyzer 2100, and measured again with the KAPA Library Quantification kit. Every immunoSEQ 96-well plate was sequenced on a dedicated single-read 150-cycle Illumina NextSeq 550 flow cell. The paper's processing steps were these. Because the immunoSEQ output included only junctional sequences and no quality scores, the filtering could not be the same as the filtering used for full-length reads. To assign V/J genes and CDR3, sequences were annotated against IMGT germline references using PyIR, a Python wrapper for IgBLAST v1.9. Reads were removed for weak V/J assignments (E-value above 1e-6), missing CDR3, stop codons, out-of-frame junctions, or ambiguous translated residues. V3J clonotypes were defined as sequences sharing an identical inferred V gene, J gene, and CDR3 amino acid sequence. To compute the percentage overlap between repertoires, the number of shared unique clonotypes was divided by the size of the smaller repertoire. Repertoire richness was assessed with RTK rarefaction, the Chao1 estimator, and Recon v2.1 estimates of unobserved clonotypes. Generation probabilities for all TCRbeta clonotypes obtained by the gDNA method from a few donors were computed using OLGA. TCRdb's version of the immuneACCESS table is confined to in-frame rearrangements and falls short of the full clone set. An unresolved V gene accounts for under half of the shortfall where checked; the remainder is of unknown origin. From that table come the V and J calls and clone size; the DNA was used to work out D and trimming. The sample includes hundreds of thousands of clones, with about 97% observed a single time. 0.057% of the sample comes from the top ten.

The source material was naive CD4+ T cells sorted from blood. The cell subset or site label here, explained by the study, means: CD45RA+ positively selected. The chain is made from TRBV6-6 and TRBJ1-1; no D segment can be confidently identified. This receptor was obtained from a woman aged 25 to 45 in good health. The CDR3 corresponds to CASSHNRLNTEAFF. The nucleotides are TGTGCCAGCAGTCACAATCGGCTGAACACTGAAGCTTTCTTT.